These T cell receptor beta chains were read from a single sample in a study of blood T cell repertoires in COVID-19. The data were produced by immunoSEQ multiplex PCR, yet TCRdb's version contains in-frame clones alone and is incomplete. The table includes 25,000 to 30,000 clones, around four fifths detected once. Sample: peripheral blood. The receptor source for this set is an elderly man with active or convalescent COVID-19. CDR3s include the opening cysteine and the closing phenylalanine or tryptophan. A D gene is named only where the DNA matches it firmly. Clone size is given for some rows only: seen once, a few or many times, or a class if the clone is expanded.

j_gene,d_gene,v_gene,abundance,CDR3nt,CDR3aa
TRBJ2-3,TRBD2,TRBV24-1,few,TGTGCCACCAGCGGGGGGAGGGGACCAGATACGCAGTATTTT,CATSGGRGPDTQYF
TRBJ2-7,TRBD1,TRBV5-4,NA,TGTGCCAGCAGCTCATACGGGGGACAGGGAACCTACGAGCAGTACTTC,CASSSYGGQGTYEQYF
TRBJ2-1,NA,TRBV28,NA,TGTGCCAGCATTAGGGGGGGGGCAATGGAGCAGTTCTTC,CASIRGGAMEQFF
TRBJ2-1,TRBD2,TRBV29-1,NA,TGCACCTCGTTGGGGGGGGTGGAGCAGTTCTTC,CTSLGGVEQFF
TRBJ1-6,NA,TRBV5-1,NA,TGCGCCAGCAGCTTGGCCTGGCCCGATTCACCCCTCCACTTT,CASSLAWPDSPLHF
TRBJ1-4,NA,TRBV7-9,NA,TGTGCCAGCAGCTTCGACGGGACAACGGATGAAAAACTGTTTTTT,CASSFDGTTDEKLFF
TRBJ1-4,NA,TRBV11-2,NA,TGTGCCAGCAGCTTAGGGCAGATTGAAAAACTGTTTTTT,CASSLGQIEKLFF
TRBJ2-7,NA,TRBV5-1,NA,TGCGCCAGCAGCTTGGGTGGCAGCGAATCCTACGAGCAGTACTTC,CASSLGGSESYEQYF
TRBJ1-3,NA,TRBV5-5,NA,TGTGCCAGCAGCTTGAGCGGGTCGGGAAACACCATATATTTT,CASSLSGSGNTIYF
TRBJ1-5,NA,TRBV6-6,NA,TGTGCCAGCAGATCGGACACACTACACAATCAGCCCCAGCATTTT,CASRSDTLHNQPQHF
TRBJ1-6,NA,TRBV2,NA,TGTGCCAGCAGCTACAGGACGGAGCAGGGTTCACCCCTCCACTTT,CASSYRTEQGSPLHF
TRBJ1-4,NA,TRBV28,NA,TGTGCCAGCAGAGCCACCGATGAAAAACTGTTTTTT,CASRATDEKLFF
TRBJ1-6,NA,TRBV11-2,NA,TGTGCCAGCAGAGGGGTCACGGATTCACCCCTCCACTTT,CASRGVTDSPLHF
TRBJ1-2,NA,TRBV12-3/TRBV12-4,NA,TGTGCCAGCAGTAGCACAGGGTCGAGCTACACCTTC,CASSSTGSSYTF
TRBJ2-5,TRBD1,TRBV24-1,NA,TGTGCCACCAGTGATCCTGGGACAGGGCGTGAGACCCAGTACTTC,CATSDPGTGRETQYF
TRBJ2-7,NA,TRBV19,NA,TGCGCCAGTAGTATATGGGGCCCGACAGGCTACGAGCAGTACTTC,CASSIWGPTGYEQYF
TRBJ2-7,NA,TRBV5-1,NA,TGCGCCAGCAGCTTGGTTGTCAGTCCCTACGAGCAGTACTTC,CASSLVVSPYEQYF
TRBJ2-7,TRBD2,TRBV9,NA,TGTGCCAGCAGCCCGCGGGGGGGGTCCTACGAGCAGTACTTC,CASSPRGGSYEQYF
TRBJ2-1,TRBD1,TRBV2,NA,TGTGCCAGCACCCGGGACAGGGGCTTTTCCTACAATGAGCAGTTCTTC,CASTRDRGFSYNEQFF
TRBJ2-1,TRBD1,TRBV15,NA,TGTGCCACCAGCAGAGATAAATCAGGGGGCATCAATGAGCAGTTCTTC,CATSRDKSGGINEQFF
TRBJ2-5,NA,TRBV5-1,NA,TGCGCCAGCAGCTTGGGTTATCAAGAGACCCAGTACTTC,CASSLGYQETQYF
TRBJ2-1,TRBD1,TRBV7-2,NA,TGTGCCAGCAGCTTAGCCCAAGGACAGGTCAATGAGCAGTTCTTC,CASSLAQGQVNEQFF
TRBJ1-1,TRBD1,TRBV6-2/TRBV6-3,NA,TGTGCCAGCAGTTACTCTGGCAGGGGGCAAGGCACTGAAGCTTTCTTT,CASSYSGRGQGTEAFF
TRBJ1-1,NA,TRBV19,once,TGTGCCAGTAGTATAGACATCACTGAAGCTTTCTTT,CASSIDITEAFF
TRBJ2-7,TRBD2,TRBV2,once,TGTGCCAGCAGGGAGGGGACTAGCGTACAGAGCTCCTACGAGCAGTACTTC,CASREGTSVQSSYEQYF